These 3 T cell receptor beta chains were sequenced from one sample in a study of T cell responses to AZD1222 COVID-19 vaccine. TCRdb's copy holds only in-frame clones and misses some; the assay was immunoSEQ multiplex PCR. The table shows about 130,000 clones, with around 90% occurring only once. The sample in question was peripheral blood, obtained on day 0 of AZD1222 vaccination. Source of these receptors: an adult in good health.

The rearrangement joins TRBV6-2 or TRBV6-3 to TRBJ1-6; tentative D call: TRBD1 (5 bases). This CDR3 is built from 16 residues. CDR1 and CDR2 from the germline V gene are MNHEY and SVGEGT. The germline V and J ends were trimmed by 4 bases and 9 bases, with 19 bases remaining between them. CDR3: CASSFLVGLRASPLHF. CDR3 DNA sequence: TGTGCCAGCAGTTTTCTGGTGGGCCTCAGGGCTTCACCCCTCCACTTT.

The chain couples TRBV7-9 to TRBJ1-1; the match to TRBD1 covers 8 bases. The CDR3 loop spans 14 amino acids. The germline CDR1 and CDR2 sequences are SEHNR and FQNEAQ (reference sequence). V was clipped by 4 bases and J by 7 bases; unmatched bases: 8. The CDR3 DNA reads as TGTGCCAGCAGCTCCTCAGGGGGCGCGGGTGAAGCTTTCTTT. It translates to CASSSSGGAGEAFF. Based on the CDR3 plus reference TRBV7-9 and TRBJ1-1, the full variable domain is DTGVSQNPRHKITKRGQNVTFRCDPISEHNRLYWYRQTLGQGPEFLTYFQNEAQLEKSRLLSDRFSAERPKGSFSTLEIQRTEQGDSAMYLCASSSSGGAGEAFFGQGTRLTVV.

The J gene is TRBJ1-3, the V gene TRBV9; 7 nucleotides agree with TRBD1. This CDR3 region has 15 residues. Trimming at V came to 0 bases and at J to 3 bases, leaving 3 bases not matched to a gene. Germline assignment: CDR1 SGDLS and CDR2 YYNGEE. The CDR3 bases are TGTGCCAGCAGCGTAGACCAGGGGGTTGGAAACACCATATATTTT. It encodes CASSVDQGVGNTIYF.